This T cell receptor (beta chain) was captured in a study of cytomegalovirus exposure and HLA in healthy donors. In the study overall: As released early, the data held some 85 million unique TCRs from HLA-typed donors. Study results and limitations: The study carried out a later analysis of TCR beta sequences. It associated under 20,000 of them with specific HLA alleles at a false discovery rate of 0.05. Rarity marked most TCR sequences, yet some public TCRs occurred in many donors.

Details on this clone: What it binds is not known.

The primer mix had 60 Vbeta and 13 Jbeta primers. Using immunoSEQ multiplex PCR, the repertoire was profiled, and TCRdb retains in-frame clones only, with some absent. The sample gives tens of thousands of clones, about 88% of which show up once; around 2.3% is in the top ten. The sample comprised PBMCs. This receptor was obtained from a man aged 18-30 years in good health and CMV-seronegative.

The CDR3 DNA sequence: TGCGCCAGCAGCCAAGCTCGACTCTATGGCTACACCTTC. The encoded protein is CASSQARLYGYTF. This chain joins TRBV4-3 and TRBJ1-2; D remains ambiguous. Trimming took off 1 base at V and 4 bases at J, with 7 bases between the two ends. The CDR3 loop spans 13 amino acids. The germline V gene encodes CDR1 LGHNA and CDR2 YSLEER.